The TCR beta chain under discussion was sequenced for a study of blood T cell repertoires in COVID-19. For the study at large: Samples of COVID-19 (acute and convalescent) were obtained from the United States, Italy and Spain. PBMCs, B-cell-depleted T cells, or T cells provided the cDNA or gDNA that made up the material.

Unmatched junction bases numbered 11, after V lost 3 bases and J lost 10 bases. The CDR3 loop spans 16 amino acids. CDR1 and CDR2 (germline): SGHAT, FQNNGV. Study processing details: Researchers report that nucleated cell counts were estimated from reference gene primer amplification. Sequenced by immunoSEQ multiplex PCR; TCRdb stores in-frame clones only, minus some. V and J calls and clone size are given by that table; D and trimming were obtained from the DNA. The data hold 210,000 or so clones, with 88% observed a single time. The chain couples TRBV11-2 to TRBJ2-1; 11 nucleotides agree with TRBD2. The TCR sequence derives from a man aged 18 to 30 with active or convalescent COVID-19. The source material was peripheral blood. The CDR3 loop reads CASSLEIAGGPREQFF. The CDR3 coding sequence is TGTGCCAGCAGCTTGGAAATAGCGGGAGGGCCCCGGGAGCAGTTCTTC.